This T cell receptor beta chain was found in a study of shared clonotypes between healthy human individuals. For sorted subsets, about 200 ng DNA per replicate equaled roughly 30,000 T cell genomes. Here immunoSEQ multiplex PCR was the method, and the copy in TCRdb shows in-frame clones only, minus some. There are about 960,000 clones in the sample; approximately 76% occur only once, and about 1.5% lies in the top ten. CDR1 SGHVS and CDR2 FNYEAQ come from the germline V gene. J lost 1 base, V lost 6 bases, and 11 bases had no gene match. The CDR3 is made up of 19 amino acids. The sequenced sample consisted of memory CD4+ T cells sorted from blood. As to subset: CD45RA-negative fraction. This chain uses TRBV7-6 with TRBJ2-1; 14 nucleotides agree with TRBD2. The origin of this receptor is a man between 18 and 29 years old in good health. CDR3 in amino acids: CASSPRTSGRFPSYNEQFF. The DNA of the CDR3 is TGTGCCAGCAGTCCAAGGACTAGCGGGAGGTTCCCGTCCTACAATGAGCAGTTCTTC.